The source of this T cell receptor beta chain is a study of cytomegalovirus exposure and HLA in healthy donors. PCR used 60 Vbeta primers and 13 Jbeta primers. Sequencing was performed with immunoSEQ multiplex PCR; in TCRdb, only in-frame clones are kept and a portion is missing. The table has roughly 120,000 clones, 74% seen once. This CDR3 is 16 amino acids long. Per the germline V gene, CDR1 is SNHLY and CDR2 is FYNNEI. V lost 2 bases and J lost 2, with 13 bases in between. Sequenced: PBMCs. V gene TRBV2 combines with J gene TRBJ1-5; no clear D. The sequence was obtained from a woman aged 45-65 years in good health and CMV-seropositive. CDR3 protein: CASSELGREGNQPQHF. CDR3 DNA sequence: TGTGCCAGCAGTGAACTGGGGAGGGAAGGCAATCAGCCCCAGCATTTT.